The 19 T cell receptor beta chains presented below share a single source sample, sequenced in a study of T cells in Graves' hyperthyroidism and ophthalmopathy. Amplified regions were TCR beta CDR3 sequences from RNA transcripts. An initial round of RT-PCR targeting the TCR CDR3 relied on the HTBI primer set. Each CDR3 protein gets one entry after TCRdb re-called the multiplex PCR reads with MiXCR. This sample has about half a million distinct CDR3 sequences, with around 22% found just once. What was sequenced was blood. These receptors were obtained from a woman under 40 with Graves' ophthalmopathy.

This clonotype was picked up many times. The V and J genes are TRBV10-3 and TRBJ1-1, with D uncertain. CDR3 length equals 14 residues. The ends were cut back, 6 bases at V and 0 bases at J, with 11 bases in the middle. CDR1 is ENHRY, CDR2 SYGVKD, per germline. CDR3 region: CAIRGTDMNTEAFF. The CDR3 DNA reads TGTGCCATCAGAGGTACGGATATGAACACTGAAGCTTTCTTT.

The V gene is TRBV6-1, the J gene TRBJ2-7, with 11 bases identical to TRBD2. V lost 6 bases and J lost 0; bases outside the gene matches: 7. This CDR3 is built from 16 residues. CDR1 and CDR2 (germline): MNHNS, SASEGT. In nucleotides, the CDR3 is TGTGCCAGCAGGGGGGGACTAGCGGTTCTCTCCTACGAGCAGTACTTC. This codes for CASRGGLAVLSYEQYF.

There are many counts of this clonotype. This chain joins TRBV28 and TRBJ1-2, with 9 bases lining up with TRBD1. The ends lost 7 bases at V and 8 bases at J; junction bases unmatched: 5. The length of the CDR3 is 12 residues. Per the germline V gene, CDR1 is MDHEN and CDR2 is SYDVKM. CDR3 bases: TGTGCCAGCACACAGGGGGCCAGGGGCTACACCTTC. Translated, it gives CASTQGARGYTF.

This clonotype was found many times. The chain uses TRBV12-3 or TRBV12-4 and TRBJ2-1; 7 nucleotides line up with TRBD1. J gave up 8 bases and V 7 bases, and 8 bases lay outside the gene matches. This CDR3 region has 13 residues. This CDR3 reads CASTPPTGYEQFF. The CDR3 DNA is TGTGCCAGCACCCCTCCGACAGGGTATGAGCAGTTCTTC.

Here the CDR3 DNA reads TGTGCCAGCAGTCCAATGAGGCAGACTGAAGCTTTCTTT. Encoded protein: CASSPMRQTEAFF. V usage is TRBV2 and J usage is TRBJ1-1; D unresolved. Trimming took off 5 bases at V and 5 bases at J, with 12 bases between the two ends. Germline assignment: CDR1 SNHLY and CDR2 FYNNEI. The CDR3 covers 13 residues. The complete variable domain, with remaining parts taken from reference TRBV2 and TRBJ1-1, reads EPEVTQTPSHQVTQMGQEVILRCVPISNHLYFYWYRQILGQKVEFLVSFYNNEISEKSEIFDDQFSVERPDGSNFTLKIRSTKLEDSAMYFCASSPMRQTEAFFGQGTRLTVV.

This clonotype was recorded many times. The genes are TRBV11-1 and TRBJ1-2, with D maybe TRBD1 (5 bases). This CDR3 contains 13 residues. V lost 3 bases and J 5 bases, leaving 10 bases between the germline ends. The germline gives CDR1 SGHAT, CDR2 FQDESV (reference sequence). The CDR3 sequence is CASSFGTAYGYTF. The CDR3, as DNA: TGTGCCAGCAGCTTCGGGACGGCATATGGCTACACCTTC.

This clonotype occurred a few times. V gene TRBV6-5 combines with J gene TRBJ2-2; D gene ambiguous. Trimming stripped 2 bases from V and 0 bases from J, with 10 bases between. CDR1 is MNHEY and CDR2 is SVGAGI in the germline V gene. The CDR3 loop spans 16 amino acids. CDR3 region: CASSYIGWANTGELFF. The CDR3 DNA reads as TGTGCCAGCAGTTACATAGGTTGGGCGAACACCGGGGAGCTGTTTTTT.

This clonotype was counted at least ten times. The chain couples TRBV6-1 to TRBJ2-7; 10 nucleotides align to TRBD1. The CDR3 runs to 15 residues. Germline V gives CDR1 MNHNS, CDR2 SASEGT. V lost 6 bases and J lost 1; bases outside the gene matches: 6. CDR3 sequence: CASRNPGQGSYEQYF. The CDR3, as DNA: TGTGCCAGCAGAAATCCGGGACAGGGGTCCTACGAGCAGTACTTC.

This clonotype was seen a few times. The chain recombines TRBV19 with TRBJ1-5; TRBD1 agrees at 7 bases. Germline CDR1 LNHDA, CDR2 SQIVND (reference sequence). V was pared by 6 bases and J by 5 bases, with 4 bases of the junction left unmatched. This CDR3 region has 13 residues. In DNA, the CDR3 is TGTGCCAGTAGCACTACAGGGGATCAGCCCCAGCATTTT. Its protein is CASSTTGDQPQHF.

For this clonotype: This may arise from a read error, as a much more abundant clone is one base away. This chain joins TRBV10-1 and TRBJ2-5, with D perhaps TRBD1 or TRBD2 (6 bases each). Looked up from germline, CDR1 is WNHNN and CDR2 is SYGVQD (reference sequence). CDR3 size: 15 residues. CDR3 region: CVSSEGTWGEETQYF. CDR3 in DNA: TGCGTCAGCAGTGAGGGGACATGGGGGGAAGAGACCCAGTACTTC.

In regard to this clonotype: One base away lies a much larger clone, so this may be a sequencing read error. This sequence joins TRBV3-1 and TRBJ2-7, with D hard to call. This CDR3 is 14 amino acids long. Germline V gene sequence: CDR1 LGHDT, CDR2 YNNKEL (reference sequence). CDR3 bases: TGTGCCAGCAGCCAAGCCATGATCTCCTACGAGCCGTACTTC. It encodes CASSQAMISYEPYF.

This chain connects TRBV10-3 to TRBJ1-3; D not certain. CDR1 and CDR2 (germline): ENHRY, SYGVKD. The V and J ends lost 10 bases and 0 bases respectively, with 13 bases between them. The CDR3 has 14 amino acids. The CDR3 sequence: CATYSLPSGNTIYF. In DNA form, the CDR3 reads TGTGCCACCTACAGCTTGCCCTCTGGAAACACCATATATTTT.

This clonotype was observed at least ten times. CDR3 DNA: TGCAGTGCTAGAGATCCTGGGGCCTCCTACGAGCAGTACTTC. Translated, it gives CSARDPGASYEQYF. The rearrangement joins TRBV20-1 to TRBJ2-7; maybe TRBD1 (5 bases). CDR1 and CDR2 (germline): DFQATT, SNEGSKA (reference sequence). V lost 0 bases and J lost 0, with 9 bases in between. CDR3 length equals 14 residues.

In this sample, this clonotype turned up many times. CDR3 sequence reads: CAWSVVANTEAFF. CDR3 in DNA: TGTGCCTGGAGTGTGGTGGCGAACACTGAAGCTTTCTTT. This sequence joins TRBV30 and TRBJ1-1, with D hard to call. Germline CDR1 reads GTSNPN; CDR2 reads SVGIG (reference sequence). The CDR3 runs 13 residues. V lost 0 bases and J 1 base, leaving 6 bases between the germline ends.

This clonotype was seen at least ten times. The chain uses TRBV11-1 and TRBJ2-7; unclear D gene. There are 16 residues in the CDR3. V lost 1 base to trimming and J lost 2 bases, with 15 bases between them. In germline, CDR1 is SGHAT, CDR2 FQDESV (reference sequence). The CDR3 bases are TGTGCCAGCAGCTTAGACCAGGAGACCAAGGCCTACGAGCAGTACTTC. Translating it yields CASSLDQETKAYEQYF.

The chain is built from TRBV6-1 and TRBJ1-2; possibly TRBD1 for D (5 bases). Trimming pared 6 bases from V and 8 bases from J, leaving 19 bases between. This CDR3 is 14 amino acids long. Germline V gene data show CDR1 as MNHNS and CDR2 as SASEGT. The DNA of the CDR3 is TGTGCCAGCAGCCCCGGATCGGAGAGGGGCGGCTACACCTTC. The encoded protein is CASSPGSERGGYTF.

This clonotype was observed at least ten times. The chain carries TRBV10-3 and TRBJ2-2; tentatively, D is TRBD1 or TRBD2 (5 bases each). Looked up from germline, CDR1 is ENHRY and CDR2 is SYGVKD. CDR3 length: 16 amino acids. V lost 4 bases and J 0 bases, leaving 12 bases between the germline ends. CDR3 sequence: CAISVGDAANTGELFF. The CDR3 DNA is TGTGCCATCAGTGTCGGGGACGCCGCGAACACCGGGGAGCTGTTTTTT.

This clonotype came up many times. This rearrangement joins TRBV6-1 to TRBJ2-4; 9 nucleotides align to TRBD1. In germline, CDR1 is MNHNS, CDR2 SASEGT. This CDR3 has 13 residues. V shed 10 bases, J shed 9 bases, and the junction held 10 bases outside the gene matches. The CDR3 bases are TGTGCCACCTCCGGGACAGGGCCGGGCATTCAGTACTTC. It encodes CATSGTGPGIQYF.

The chain combines TRBV7-2 with TRBJ1-2; D is undetermined. V lost 5 bases and J lost 4, with 17 bases in between. Germline V CDR1 and CDR2: SGHTA, FQGNSA. CDR3 length: 15 amino acids. The CDR3 sequence: CASSRFPVGVYGYTF. CDR3 DNA: TGTGCCAGCAGCAGATTCCCCGTGGGAGTCTATGGCTACACCTTC.